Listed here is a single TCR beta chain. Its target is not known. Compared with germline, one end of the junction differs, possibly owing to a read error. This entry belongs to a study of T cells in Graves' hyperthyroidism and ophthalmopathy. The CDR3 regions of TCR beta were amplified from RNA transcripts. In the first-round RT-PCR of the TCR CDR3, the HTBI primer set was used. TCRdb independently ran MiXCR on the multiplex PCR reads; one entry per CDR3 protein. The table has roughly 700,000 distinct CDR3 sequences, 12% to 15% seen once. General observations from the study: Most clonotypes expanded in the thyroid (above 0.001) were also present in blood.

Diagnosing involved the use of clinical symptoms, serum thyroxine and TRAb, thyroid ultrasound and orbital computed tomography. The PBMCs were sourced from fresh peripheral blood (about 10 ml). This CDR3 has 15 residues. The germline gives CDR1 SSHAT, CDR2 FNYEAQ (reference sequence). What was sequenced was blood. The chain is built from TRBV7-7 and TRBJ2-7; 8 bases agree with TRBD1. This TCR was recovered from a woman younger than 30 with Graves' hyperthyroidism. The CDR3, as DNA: TGTGCTAGCAGCTTAGCGACAGGGGCATCATACGAGCAGTACTTC. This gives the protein CASSLATGASYEQYF.